The 2 T cell receptor beta chains reported below all come from one sample, sequenced in a study of naive and memory T cell subsets (dated by TCRdb to about 2017). What this sample's treatment or condition label stands for: skin biopsy from PPD injection site in Mantoux-positive individual. Total RNA, without cell sorting, was DNase treated with RQ1 DNase before reverse transcription, targeting about 1 to 1,100 ng input. Libraries came from UMI-ligation and nested PCR. The listed sequencing device is Illumina MiSeq. TCR RNA was reverse transcribed with SuperScript IV using alpha and beta constant region primers for the blood and skin samples. TCRdb cleaned the public reads at Q25 with fastp, built clones with MiXCR and kept in-frame beta chains. Rows with a matching CDR3 protein are joined into one entry that keeps the most common DNA and genes. The sample records 15,000 to 20,000 distinct CDR3 sequences, roughly 9.8% of which are singletons. The ten largest clones add up to around 6.8% of the sample.

The source material was skin, sampled from a tuberculin skin test site. The receptors were gathered from an adult in good health.

The rearrangement links TRBV11-1 to TRBJ2-3; 7 nucleotides align to TRBD1. The CDR3 is 15 amino acids. With V trimmed by 2 bases and J by 3 bases, 5 bases remained unmatched. Germline loops: CDR1 SGHAT, CDR2 FQDESV (reference sequence). The CDR3: CASSLRGGDTDTQYF. The CDR3, as DNA: TGTGCCAGCAGCTTACGAGGGGGCGATACAGATACGCAGTATTTT.

This clonotype occurred many times. The chain recombines TRBV5-1 with TRBJ2-6; 7 nucleotides agree with TRBD2. Trimming removed 4 bases from V and 4 bases from J; junction bases left unmatched: 17. The CDR3 runs to 19 residues. Germline lookup yields CDR1 SGHRS and CDR2 YFSETQ. In nucleotides, the CDR3 is TGCGCCAGCAGCAGCTCCCGGGACTACCTCTTAGTCGGGGCCAACGTCCTGACTTTC. Its protein product is CASSSSRDYLLVGANVLTF.